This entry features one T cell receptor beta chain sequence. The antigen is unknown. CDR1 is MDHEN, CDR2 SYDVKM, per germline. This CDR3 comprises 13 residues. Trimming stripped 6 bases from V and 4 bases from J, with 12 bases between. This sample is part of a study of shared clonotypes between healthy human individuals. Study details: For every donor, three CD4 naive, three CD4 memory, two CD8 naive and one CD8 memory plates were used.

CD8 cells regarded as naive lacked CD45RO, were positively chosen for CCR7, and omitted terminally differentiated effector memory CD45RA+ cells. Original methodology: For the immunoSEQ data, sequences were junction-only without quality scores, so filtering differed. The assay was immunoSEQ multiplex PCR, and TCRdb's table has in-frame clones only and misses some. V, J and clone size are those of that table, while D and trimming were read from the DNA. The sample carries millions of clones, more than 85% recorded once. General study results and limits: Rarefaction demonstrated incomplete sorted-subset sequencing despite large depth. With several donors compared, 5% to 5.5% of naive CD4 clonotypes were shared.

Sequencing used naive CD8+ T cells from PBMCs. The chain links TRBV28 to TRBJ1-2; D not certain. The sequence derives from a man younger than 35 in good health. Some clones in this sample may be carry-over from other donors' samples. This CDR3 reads CASSPRWPYGYTF. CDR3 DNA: TGTGCCAGCAGCCCTCGATGGCCCTATGGCTACACCTTC.